Detailed here is one TCR beta chain. The data were obtained in a study of shared clonotypes between healthy human individuals. TCRdb keeps only in-frame clones here, not all; method: immunoSEQ multiplex PCR. The table shows around 1,900,000 clones, with around 93% occurring only once. Naive CD8 isolation took CD45RO-negative cells positively selected for CCR7 and excluded terminally differentiated effector memory CD45RA+ cells. This CDR3 is built from 16 residues. With 4 bases removed from V and 1 base from J, the gap between germline ends came to 14 bases. CDR1 SGDLS and CDR2 YYNGEE come from the germline V gene.

The chain uses TRBV9 and TRBJ2-2, with a weak D call TRBD2 (6 bases). The clonotype originates from a man aged 18 to 30 in good health. Some clones in this sample may be carry-over from other donors' samples. Sequencing was done on a sample of naive CD8+ T cells from PBMCs. CDR3 in DNA: TGTGCCAGCAGCCCCCGGCAGGGAGGGAACACCGGGGAGCTGTTTTTT. Protein product: CASSPRQGGNTGELFF.